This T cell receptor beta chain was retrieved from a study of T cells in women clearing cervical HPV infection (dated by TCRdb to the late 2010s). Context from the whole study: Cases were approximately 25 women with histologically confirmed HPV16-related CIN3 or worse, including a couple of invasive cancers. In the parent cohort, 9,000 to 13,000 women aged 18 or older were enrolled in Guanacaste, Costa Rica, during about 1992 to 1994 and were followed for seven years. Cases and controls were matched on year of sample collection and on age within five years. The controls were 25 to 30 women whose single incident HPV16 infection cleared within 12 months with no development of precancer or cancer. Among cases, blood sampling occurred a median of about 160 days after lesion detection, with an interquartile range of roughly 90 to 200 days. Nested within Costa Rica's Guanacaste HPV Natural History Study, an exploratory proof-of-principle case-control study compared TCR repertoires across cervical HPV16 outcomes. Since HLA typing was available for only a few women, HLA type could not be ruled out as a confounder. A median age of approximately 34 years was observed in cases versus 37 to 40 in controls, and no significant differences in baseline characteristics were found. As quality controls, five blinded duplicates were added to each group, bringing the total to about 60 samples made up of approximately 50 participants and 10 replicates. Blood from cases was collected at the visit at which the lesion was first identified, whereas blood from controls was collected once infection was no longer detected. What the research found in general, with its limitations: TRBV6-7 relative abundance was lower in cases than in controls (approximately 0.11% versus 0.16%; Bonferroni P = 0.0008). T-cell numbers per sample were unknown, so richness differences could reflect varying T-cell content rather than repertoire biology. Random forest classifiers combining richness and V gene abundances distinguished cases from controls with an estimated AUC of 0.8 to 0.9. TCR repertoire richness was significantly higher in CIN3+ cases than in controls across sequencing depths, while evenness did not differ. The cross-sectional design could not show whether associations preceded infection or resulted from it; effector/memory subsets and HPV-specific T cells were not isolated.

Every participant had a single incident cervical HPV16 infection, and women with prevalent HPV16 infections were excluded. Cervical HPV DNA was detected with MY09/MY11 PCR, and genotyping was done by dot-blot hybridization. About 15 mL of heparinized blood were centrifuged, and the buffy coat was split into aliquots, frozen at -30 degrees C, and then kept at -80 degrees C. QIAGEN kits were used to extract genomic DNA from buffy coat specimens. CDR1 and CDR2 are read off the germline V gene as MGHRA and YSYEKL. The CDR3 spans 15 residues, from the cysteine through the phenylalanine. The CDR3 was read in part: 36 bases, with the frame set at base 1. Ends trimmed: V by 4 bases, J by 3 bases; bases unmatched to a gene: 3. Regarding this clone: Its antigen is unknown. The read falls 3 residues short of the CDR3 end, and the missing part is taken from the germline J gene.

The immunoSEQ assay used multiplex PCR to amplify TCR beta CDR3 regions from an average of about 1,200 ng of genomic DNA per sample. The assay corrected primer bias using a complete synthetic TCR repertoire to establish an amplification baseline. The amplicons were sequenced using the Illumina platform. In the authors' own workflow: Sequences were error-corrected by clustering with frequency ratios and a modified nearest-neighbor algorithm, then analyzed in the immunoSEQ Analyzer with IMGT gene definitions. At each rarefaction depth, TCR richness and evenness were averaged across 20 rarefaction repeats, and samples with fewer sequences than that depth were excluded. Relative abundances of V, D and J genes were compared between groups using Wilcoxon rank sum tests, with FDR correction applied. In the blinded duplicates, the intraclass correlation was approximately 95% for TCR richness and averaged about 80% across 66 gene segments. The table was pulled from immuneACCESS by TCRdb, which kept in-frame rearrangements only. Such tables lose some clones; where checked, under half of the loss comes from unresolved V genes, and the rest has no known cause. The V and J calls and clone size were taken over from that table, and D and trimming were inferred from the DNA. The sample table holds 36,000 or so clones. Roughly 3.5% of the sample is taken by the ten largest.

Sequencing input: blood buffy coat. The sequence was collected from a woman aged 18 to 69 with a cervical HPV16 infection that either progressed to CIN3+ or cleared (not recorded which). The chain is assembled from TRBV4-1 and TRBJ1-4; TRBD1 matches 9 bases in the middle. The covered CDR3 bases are TGCGCCAGCAGCCCAGGACAGGGGTCTAATGAAAAA. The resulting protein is CASSPGQGSNEK. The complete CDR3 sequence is CASSPGQGSNEKLFF.